This T cell receptor (beta chain) was sequenced in a study of neurological immune-mediated disorders. Study-wide background: Among the approximately 35 patients with multiple sclerosis, about 31 were relapsing-remitting, while 3 were secondary progressive.

This clonotype was observed a few times. No antigen is known for it. A much larger clone lies a single base off, so this may be a read error. The unsorted libraries originated from 2 million PBMCs that had been stored at -80 C. Overall study results and limits: When grouped phylogenetically, the repertoires of 18 of the 34 multiple sclerosis patients fell together in one related-CDR3 cluster, which is a possible signature.

The cDNA was produced through 5'RACE with 10-nucleotide random UMIs. TCRdb recomputed calls from the 5' RACE reads with MiXCR, one row per CDR3 protein. The repertoire holds tens of thousands of distinct CDR3 sequences, with 2% to 3% as singletons. This CDR3 has 14 amino acids. Losses at the gene ends were 6 bases for V and 4 bases for J; bases not matched to a gene: 10. The germline V gene encodes CDR1 DFQATT and CDR2 SNEGSKA (reference sequence). J is TRBJ2-5 and V is TRBV20-1; 8 nucleotides agree with TRBD2. The receptor was isolated from a man aged 50 or older with multiple sclerosis. Sequencing input: PBMCs. The CDR3 DNA reads as TGCAGTGCCGGGAACGGACTAGCTGGAGAGACCCAGTACTTC. Residues: CSAGNGLAGETQYF.